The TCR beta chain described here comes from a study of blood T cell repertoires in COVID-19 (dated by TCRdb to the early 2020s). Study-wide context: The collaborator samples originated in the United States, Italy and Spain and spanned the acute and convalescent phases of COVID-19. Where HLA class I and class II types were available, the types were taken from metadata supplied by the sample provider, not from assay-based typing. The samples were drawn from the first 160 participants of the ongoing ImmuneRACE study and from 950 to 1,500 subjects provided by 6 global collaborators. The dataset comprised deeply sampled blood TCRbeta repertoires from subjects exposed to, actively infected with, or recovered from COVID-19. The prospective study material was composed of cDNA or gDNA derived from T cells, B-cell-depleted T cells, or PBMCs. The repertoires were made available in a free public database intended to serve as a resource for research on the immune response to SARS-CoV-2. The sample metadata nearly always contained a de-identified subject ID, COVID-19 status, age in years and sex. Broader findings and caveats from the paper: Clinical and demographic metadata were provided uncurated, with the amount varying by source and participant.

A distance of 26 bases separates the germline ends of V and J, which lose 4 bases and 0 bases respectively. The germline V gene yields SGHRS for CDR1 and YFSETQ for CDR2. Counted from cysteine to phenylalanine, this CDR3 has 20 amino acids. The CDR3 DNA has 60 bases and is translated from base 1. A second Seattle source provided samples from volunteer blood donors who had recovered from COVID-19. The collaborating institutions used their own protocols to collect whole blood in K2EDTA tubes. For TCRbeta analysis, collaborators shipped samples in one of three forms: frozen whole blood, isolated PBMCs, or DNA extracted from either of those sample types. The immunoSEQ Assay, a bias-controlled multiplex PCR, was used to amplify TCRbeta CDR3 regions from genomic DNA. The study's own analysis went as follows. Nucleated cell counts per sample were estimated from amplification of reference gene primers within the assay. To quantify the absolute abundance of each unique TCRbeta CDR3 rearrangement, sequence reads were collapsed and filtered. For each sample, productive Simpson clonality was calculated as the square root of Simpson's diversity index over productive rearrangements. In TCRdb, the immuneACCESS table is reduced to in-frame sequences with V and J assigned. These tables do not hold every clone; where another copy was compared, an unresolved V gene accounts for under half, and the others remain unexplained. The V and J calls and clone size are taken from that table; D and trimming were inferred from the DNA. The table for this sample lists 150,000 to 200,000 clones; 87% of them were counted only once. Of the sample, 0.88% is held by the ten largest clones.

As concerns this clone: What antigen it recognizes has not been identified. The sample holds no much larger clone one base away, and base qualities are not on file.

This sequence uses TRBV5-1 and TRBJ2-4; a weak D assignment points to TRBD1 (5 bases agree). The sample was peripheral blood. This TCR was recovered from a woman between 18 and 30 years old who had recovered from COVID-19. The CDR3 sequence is CASSPNGGRESQLAKNIQYF. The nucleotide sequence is TGCGCCAGCAGCCCGAACGGCGGCAGGGAATCCCAGCTAGCCAAAAACATTCAGTACTTC.